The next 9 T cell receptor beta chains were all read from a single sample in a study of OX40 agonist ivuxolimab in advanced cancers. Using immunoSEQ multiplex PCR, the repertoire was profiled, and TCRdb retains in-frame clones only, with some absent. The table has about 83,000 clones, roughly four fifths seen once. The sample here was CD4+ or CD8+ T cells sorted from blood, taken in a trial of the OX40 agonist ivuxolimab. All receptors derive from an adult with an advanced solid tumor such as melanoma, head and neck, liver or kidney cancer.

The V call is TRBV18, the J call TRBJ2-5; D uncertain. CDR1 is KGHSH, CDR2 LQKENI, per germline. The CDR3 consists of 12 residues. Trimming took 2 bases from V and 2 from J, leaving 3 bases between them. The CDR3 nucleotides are TGTGCCAGCTCACCAGATCAAGAGACCCAGTACTTC. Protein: CASSPDQETQYF.

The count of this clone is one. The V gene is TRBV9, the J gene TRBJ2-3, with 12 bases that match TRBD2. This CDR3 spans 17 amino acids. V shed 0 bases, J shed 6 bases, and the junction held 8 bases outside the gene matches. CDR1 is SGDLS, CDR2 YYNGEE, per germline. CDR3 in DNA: TGTGCCAGCAGCGTAGCTGTTCTAGCGGGGGGGCTCGATACGCAGTATTTT. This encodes CASSVAVLAGGLDTQYF.

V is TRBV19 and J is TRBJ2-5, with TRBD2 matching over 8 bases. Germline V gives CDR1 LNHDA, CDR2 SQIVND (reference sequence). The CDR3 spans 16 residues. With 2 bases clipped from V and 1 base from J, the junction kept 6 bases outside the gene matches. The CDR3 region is CASSIRKGLGQETQYF. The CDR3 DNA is TGTGCCAGTAGTATAAGGAAGGGACTAGGCCAAGAGACCCAGTACTTC.

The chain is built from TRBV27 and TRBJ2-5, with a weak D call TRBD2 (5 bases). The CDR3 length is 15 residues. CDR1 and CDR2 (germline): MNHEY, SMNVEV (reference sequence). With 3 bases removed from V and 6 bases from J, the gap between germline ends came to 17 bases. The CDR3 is CASSFGSAAGKTQYF. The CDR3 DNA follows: TGTGCCAGCAGTTTTGGCAGCGCGGCGGGCAAGACCCAGTACTTC.

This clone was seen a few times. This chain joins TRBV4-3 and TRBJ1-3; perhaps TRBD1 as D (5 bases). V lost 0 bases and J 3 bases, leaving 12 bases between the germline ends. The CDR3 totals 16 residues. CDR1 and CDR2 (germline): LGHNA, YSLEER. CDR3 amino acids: CASSQDGRGDGNTIYF. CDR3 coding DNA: TGCGCCAGCAGCCAAGATGGGAGAGGGGATGGAAACACCATATATTTT.

CDR3 nucleotide sequence: TGTGCCAGCAGTCCCGAAACCCCAAGGGGCATGGAGACCCAGTACTTC. This translates into CASSPETPRGMETQYF. The chain employs TRBV28 and TRBJ2-5; perhaps TRBD1 as D (5 bases). Trimming cost V 5 bases and J 5 bases, with 21 bases left between them. Per the germline V gene, CDR1 is MDHEN and CDR2 is SYDVKM. This CDR3 is 16 amino acids long.

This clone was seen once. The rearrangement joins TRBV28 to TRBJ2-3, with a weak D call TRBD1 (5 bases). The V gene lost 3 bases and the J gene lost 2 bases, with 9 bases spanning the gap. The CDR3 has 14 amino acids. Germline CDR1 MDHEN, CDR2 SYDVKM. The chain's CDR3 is CASSLGRVTDTQYF. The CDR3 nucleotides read TGTGCCAGCAGTTTGGGCAGGGTCACAGATACGCAGTATTTT.

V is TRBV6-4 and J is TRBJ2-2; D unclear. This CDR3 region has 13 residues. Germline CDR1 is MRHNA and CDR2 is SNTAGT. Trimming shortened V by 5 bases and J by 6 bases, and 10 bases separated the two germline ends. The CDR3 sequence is CASSSVMPGELFF. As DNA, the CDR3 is TGTGCCAGCAGTTCAGTCATGCCCGGGGAGCTGTTTTTT.

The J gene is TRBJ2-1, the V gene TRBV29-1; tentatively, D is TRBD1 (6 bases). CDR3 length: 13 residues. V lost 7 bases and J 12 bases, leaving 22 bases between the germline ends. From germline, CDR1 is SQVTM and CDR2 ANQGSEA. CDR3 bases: TGCAGCGCTGAGGGGGAAGGTGGCCACGGGCAGTTCTTC. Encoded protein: CSAEGEGGHGQFF.